The 14 T cell receptor beta chains given below trace back to one sample, sequenced in a study of T cells in localized non-small cell lung cancer. Some clones are missing from TCRdb's copy, which holds only in-frame ones; the method was immunoSEQ multiplex PCR. Of around 40,000 clones in the sample, roughly 84% were seen once. The sample was PBMCs, taken before any cancer treatment. The receptor source for this set is a man aged 35-75 years with stage II lung adenocarcinoma.

The V gene is TRBV15, the J gene TRBJ1-5; D may be TRBD1 (5 bases). V lost 0 bases and J lost 4, with 10 bases in between. The CDR3 consists of 15 residues. Looked up from germline, CDR1 is LNHNV and CDR2 is YYDKDF (reference sequence). The CDR3: CATSRDRGSNQPQHF. CDR3 DNA: TGTGCCACCAGCAGAGATCGGGGCAGTAATCAGCCCCAGCATTTT.

The chain recombines TRBV7-8 with TRBJ2-7; D possibly corresponds to TRBD1 (6 bases). The CDR3 is made up of 16 amino acids. Looked up from germline, CDR1 is SGHVS and CDR2 is FQNEAQ. The germline V and J ends were trimmed by 4 bases and 1 base, with 17 bases remaining between them. DNA for the CDR3: TGTGCCAGCAGCTCGTCCCGGGACACCATGTCCTACGAGCAGTACTTC. This gives the protein CASSSSRDTMSYEQYF.

Of note for this clone: A read error may account for a junction end that differs from germline. This sequence joins TRBV2 and TRBJ1-2; D unresolved. The CDR3 runs to 12 residues. Germline V gene lookup returns CDR1 SNHLY and CDR2 FYNNEI. CDR3 loop: CASILGAPSNPF. DNA of the CDR3: TGTGCCAGCATTCTCGGCGCTCCTAGTAACCCCTTC.

The rearrangement links TRBV11-2 to TRBJ2-3, with D possibly called TRBD1 or TRBD2 (5 bases each). This CDR3 has 15 amino acids. With 6 bases removed from V and 5 bases from J, the gap between germline ends came to 18 bases. The V gene's germline CDR1 is SGHAT and CDR2 FQNNGV. The CDR3 coding sequence is TGTGCCAGCAGTCTCGGACCGGGGCGGGTAGATACGCAGTATTTT. Translation gives CASSLGPGRVDTQYF. The full variable domain, in which reference TRBV11-2 and TRBJ2-3 provide the parts outside the CDR3, is EAGVAQSPRYKIIEKRQSVAFWCNPISGHATLYWYQQILGQGPKLLIQFQNNGVVDDSQLPKDRFSAERLKGVDSTLKIQPAKLEDSAVYLCASSLGPGRVDTQYFGPGTRLTVL.

The rearrangement links TRBV6-6 to TRBJ2-2; D unclear. Between the trimmed V and J ends, which lost 0 bases and 4 bases, there was a span of 12 bases. Germline CDR1 reads MNHNY; CDR2 reads SVGAGI (reference sequence). The CDR3 extends over 16 amino acids. CDR3 sequence: CASSYSRDWGTGELFF. CDR3 nucleotides: TGTGCCAGCAGTTACTCGAGAGACTGGGGCACCGGGGAGCTGTTTTTT.

V usage is TRBV28 and J usage is TRBJ2-5, with D possibly being TRBD1 (6 bases). V lost 2 bases and J lost 5, with 21 bases in between. The CDR3 runs to 17 residues. Germline CDR1 is MDHEN and CDR2 is SYDVKM. The CDR3 DNA is TGTGCCAGCAGTTTAGCGGCCGGACAGATGGTTGGTGAGACCCAGTACTTC. Its translation: CASSLAAGQMVGETQYF.

The V and J genes are TRBV9 and TRBJ2-3; D assignment may be TRBD1 or TRBD2 (6 bases each). The V gene's germline CDR1 is SGDLS and CDR2 YYNGEE. Trimming took 6 bases from V and 6 from J, leaving 20 bases between them. CDR3 length equals 15 residues. The CDR3 loop reads CASTLGGRPGDTQYF. CDR3 sequence (DNA): TGTGCCAGCACCCTAGGGGGGCGGCCCGGGGATACGCAGTATTTT.

The chain carries TRBV11-1 and TRBJ2-7; the match to TRBD2 covers 7 bases. This CDR3 region has 14 residues. V lost 5 bases to trimming and J lost 2 bases; unmatched junction nucleotides: 6. Germline lookup yields CDR1 SGHAT and CDR2 FQDESV (reference sequence). CDR3 in DNA: TGTGCCAGCAGCCGGGACTACTCAGCCTACGAGCAGTACTTC. It specifies CASSRDYSAYEQYF.

V and J are TRBV6-5 and TRBJ2-5; TRBD1 is a possible D gene (6 bases). Germline V gene lookup returns CDR1 MNHEY and CDR2 SVGAGI. This CDR3 has 11 amino acids. Trimming removed 7 bases from V and 5 bases from J, with 8 bases in between. The CDR3 region is CASNRGETQYF. The CDR3 DNA follows: TGTGCCAGCAATAGGGGGGAGACCCAGTACTTC.

V gene TRBV27 combines with J gene TRBJ2-5; the D gene is possibly TRBD2 (5 bases). The V gene's germline CDR1 is MNHEY and CDR2 SMNVEV (reference sequence). V lost 6 bases to trimming and J lost 5 bases, with 16 bases between them. CDR3 length: 14 amino acids. The CDR3 spells CASRESGPGETQYF. The CDR3 DNA is TGTGCCAGCAGGGAATCCGGTCCGGGGGAGACCCAGTACTTC.

The gene calls are TRBV28 and TRBJ2-7; possibly TRBD2 for D (6 bases). This CDR3 has 17 residues. V lost 6 bases to trimming and J lost 5 bases, with 26 bases between them. Per germline, CDR1 MDHEN and CDR2 SYDVKM. The CDR3 DNA reads TGTGCCAGCAGACCCCAGGGACGTGCGGGACTTACGAACGAGCAGTACTTC. This sequence encodes CASRPQGRAGLTNEQYF.

The chain uses TRBV11-3 and TRBJ2-1; 8 nucleotides align to TRBD1. CDR3 size: 15 residues. Trimming at V came to 5 bases and at J to 7 bases, leaving 10 bases not matched to a gene. Per germline, CDR1 SGHNT and CDR2 YENEEA. The DNA of the CDR3 is TGTGCCAGCAGCCCTAGGGCTGACAGGGGTAATGAGCAGTTCTTC. Translating it yields CASSPRADRGNEQFF. Using reference TRBV11-3 and TRBJ2-1 for the parts outside the CDR3, the full variable domain is EAGVVQSPRYKIIEKKQPVAFWCNPISGHNTLYWYLQNLGQGPELLIRYENEEAVDDSQLPKDRFSAERLKGVDSTLKIQPAELGDSAVYLCASSPRADRGNEQFFGPGTRLTVL.

This clone has only a few counts. The V call is TRBV19, the J call TRBJ2-6; D call uncertain. The germline gives CDR1 LNHDA, CDR2 SQIVND (reference sequence). V was clipped by 5 bases and J by 2 bases, with 4 bases between them. This CDR3 has 13 residues. CDR3 in amino acids: CASSFAGANVLTF. The CDR3 DNA sequence: TGTGCCAGTAGTTTTGCTGGGGCCAACGTCCTGACTTTC. Filled out from reference TRBV19 and TRBJ2-6, the complete variable domain reads DGGITQSPKYLFRKEGQNVTLSCEQNLNHDAMYWYRQDPGQGLRLIYYSQIVNDFQKGDIAEGYSVSREKKESFPLTVTSAQKNPTAFYLCASSFAGANVLTFGAGSRLTVL.

This chain joins TRBV6-6 and TRBJ2-1; D may match TRBD1 or TRBD2 (5 bases each). This CDR3 is 13 amino acids long. V lost 7 bases, J lost 6 bases, and 13 bases lay in between. Germline assignment: CDR1 MNHNY and CDR2 SVGAGI (reference sequence). The CDR3 loop is CASIEGPANEQFF. The CDR3 DNA follows: TGTGCCAGCATAGAGGGGCCGGCCAATGAGCAGTTCTTC.